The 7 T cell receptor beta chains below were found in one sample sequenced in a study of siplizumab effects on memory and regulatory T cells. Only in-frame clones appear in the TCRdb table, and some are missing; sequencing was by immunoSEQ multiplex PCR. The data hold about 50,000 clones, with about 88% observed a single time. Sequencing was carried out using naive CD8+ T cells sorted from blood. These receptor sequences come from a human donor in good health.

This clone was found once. For the CDR3, the DNA is TGTGCCAGCAGTTTAGGGACTAGCGGGAGTAATACGCAGTATTTT. It is translated as CASSLGTSGSNTQYF. The J gene is TRBJ2-3, the V gene TRBV27; 14 positions agree with TRBD2. CDR1 MNHEY and CDR2 SMNVEV come from the germline V gene (reference sequence). The trim removed 2 bases at V and 7 bases at J, leaving 2 bases unmatched. CDR3 size: 15 residues.

The CDR3 spells CASSFGTYPAYEQYF. The CDR3 DNA is TGTGCCAGCAGTTTTGGGACATACCCTGCCTACGAGCAGTACTTC. The V call is TRBV27, the J call TRBJ2-7; possible D gene TRBD1, 6 bases. The germline V gene encodes CDR1 MNHEY and CDR2 SMNVEV (reference sequence). V was trimmed by 3 bases and J by 2 bases, leaving 14 bases between them. The CDR3 consists of 15 residues.

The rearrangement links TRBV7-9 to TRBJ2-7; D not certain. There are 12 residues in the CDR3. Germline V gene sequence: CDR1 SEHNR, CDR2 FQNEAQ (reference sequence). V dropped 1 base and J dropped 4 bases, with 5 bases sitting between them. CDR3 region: CASSLGQYEQYF. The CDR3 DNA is TGTGCCAGCAGCTTAGGGCAATACGAGCAGTACTTC.

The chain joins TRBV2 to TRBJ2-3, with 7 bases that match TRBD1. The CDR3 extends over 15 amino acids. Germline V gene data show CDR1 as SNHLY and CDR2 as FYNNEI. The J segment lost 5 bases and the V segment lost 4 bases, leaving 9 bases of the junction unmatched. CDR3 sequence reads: CASSGVGTVEDTQYF. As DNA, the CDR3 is TGTGCCAGCAGTGGTGTCGGGACAGTGGAAGATACGCAGTATTTT.

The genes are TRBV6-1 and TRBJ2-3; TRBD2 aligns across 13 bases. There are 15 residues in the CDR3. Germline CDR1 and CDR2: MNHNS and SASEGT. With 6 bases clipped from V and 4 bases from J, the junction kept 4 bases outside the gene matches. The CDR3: CASRRTSGSPDTQYF. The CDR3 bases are TGTGCCAGCAGGAGGACTAGCGGGAGCCCAGATACGCAGTATTTT.

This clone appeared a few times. DNA for the CDR3: TGCGCCAGCAGCCTCACAGGGGAGAACACTGAAGCTTTCTTT. It yields the protein CASSLTGENTEAFF. The chain employs TRBV4-1 and TRBJ1-1, with TRBD1 matching over 7 bases. The CDR3 extends over 14 amino acids. Germline V CDR1 and CDR2: MGHRA, YSYEKL. V lost 4 bases to trimming and J lost 1 base; unmatched junction nucleotides: 3.

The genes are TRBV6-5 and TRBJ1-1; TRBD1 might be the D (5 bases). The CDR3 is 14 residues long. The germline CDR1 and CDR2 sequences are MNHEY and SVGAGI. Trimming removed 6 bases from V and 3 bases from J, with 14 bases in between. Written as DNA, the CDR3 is TGTGCCAGCAGGGGGCTGGGCCCGGACACTGAAGCTTTCTTT. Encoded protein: CASRGLGPDTEAFF.